By its share, the clone carrying this T cell receptor beta chain is large. Using its own MiXCR run on the PCR reads, TCRdb lists one record per CDR3 protein. The repertoire holds roughly 10,000 distinct CDR3 sequences, with around three fifths as singletons. The CDR3 extends over 15 amino acids. Germline CDR1 SGHTA, CDR2 FQGTGA. J was trimmed by 5 bases and V by 5 bases; bases with no gene match: 6. The data belong to a study of tumor-infiltrating lymphocytes in oesophageal squamous cell carcinoma. The chain employs TRBV7-3 and TRBJ2-5; 12 bases are a match to TRBD2. Sample: esophageal tumor tissue. The TCR comes from a male donor with esophageal squamous cell carcinoma. CDR3 protein: CASSPSGRAGETQYF. The CDR3, as DNA: TGTGCCAGCAGCCCTAGCGGGAGGGCCGGGGAGACCCAGTACTTC.